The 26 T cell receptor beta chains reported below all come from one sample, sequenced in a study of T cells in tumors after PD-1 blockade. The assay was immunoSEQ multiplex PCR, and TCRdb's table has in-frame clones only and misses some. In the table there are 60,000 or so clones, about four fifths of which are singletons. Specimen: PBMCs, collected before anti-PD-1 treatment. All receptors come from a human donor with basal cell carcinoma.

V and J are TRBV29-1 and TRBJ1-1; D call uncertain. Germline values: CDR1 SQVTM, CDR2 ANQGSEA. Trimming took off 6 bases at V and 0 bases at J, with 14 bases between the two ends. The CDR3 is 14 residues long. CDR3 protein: CSVRGFKMNTEAFF. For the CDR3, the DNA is TGCAGCGTCCGAGGGTTCAAAATGAACACTGAAGCTTTCTTT.

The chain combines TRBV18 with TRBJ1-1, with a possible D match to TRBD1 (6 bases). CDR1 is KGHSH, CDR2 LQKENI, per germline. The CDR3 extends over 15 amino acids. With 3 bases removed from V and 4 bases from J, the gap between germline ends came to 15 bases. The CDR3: CASSPRGGSGTEAFF. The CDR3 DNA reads TGTGCCAGCTCACCCAGAGGGGGGAGTGGCACTGAAGCTTTCTTT.

The CDR3 reads CASSLGLSDTQYF. CDR3 coding DNA: TGTGCCAGCAGTTTAGGCCTATCAGATACGCAGTATTTT. The rearrangement joins TRBV28 to TRBJ2-3; no clear D. The V gene lost 2 bases and the J gene lost 4 bases, with 7 bases spanning the gap. From germline, CDR1 is MDHEN and CDR2 SYDVKM. The CDR3 loop spans 13 amino acids. The whole variable domain, remainder taken from reference TRBV28 and TRBJ2-3, is DVKVTQSSRYLVKRTGEKVFLECVQDMDHENMFWYRQDPGLGLRLIYFSYDVKMKEKGDIPEGYSVSREKKERFSLILESASTNQTSMYLCASSLGLSDTQYFGPGTRLTVL.

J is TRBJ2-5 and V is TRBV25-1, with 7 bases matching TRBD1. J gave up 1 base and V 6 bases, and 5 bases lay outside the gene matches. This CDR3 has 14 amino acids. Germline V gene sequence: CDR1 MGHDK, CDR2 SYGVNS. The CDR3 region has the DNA TGTGCCAGCAGCCTCGGACAGGCCCAAGAGACCCAGTACTTC. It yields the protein CASSLGQAQETQYF.

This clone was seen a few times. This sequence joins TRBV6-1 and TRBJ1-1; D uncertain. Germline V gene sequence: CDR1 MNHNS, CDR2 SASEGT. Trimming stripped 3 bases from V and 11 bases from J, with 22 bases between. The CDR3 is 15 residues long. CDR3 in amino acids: CASSELPLGPGEAFF. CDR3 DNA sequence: TGTGCCAGCAGTGAGCTTCCCTTAGGGCCGGGTGAGGCTTTCTTT.

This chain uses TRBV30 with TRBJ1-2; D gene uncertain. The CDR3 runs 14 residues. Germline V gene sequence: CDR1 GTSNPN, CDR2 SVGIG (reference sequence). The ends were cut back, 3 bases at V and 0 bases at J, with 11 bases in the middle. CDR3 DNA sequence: TGTGCCTGGAGCGGTTCAGATACTAACTATGGCTACACCTTC. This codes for CAWSGSDTNYGYTF.

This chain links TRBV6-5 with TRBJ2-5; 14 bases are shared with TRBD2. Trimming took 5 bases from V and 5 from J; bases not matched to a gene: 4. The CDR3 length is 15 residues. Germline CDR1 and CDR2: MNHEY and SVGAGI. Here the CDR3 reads CASSKTSGGAETQYF. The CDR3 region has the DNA TGTGCCAGCAGTAAGACTAGCGGGGGGGCTGAGACCCAGTACTTC.

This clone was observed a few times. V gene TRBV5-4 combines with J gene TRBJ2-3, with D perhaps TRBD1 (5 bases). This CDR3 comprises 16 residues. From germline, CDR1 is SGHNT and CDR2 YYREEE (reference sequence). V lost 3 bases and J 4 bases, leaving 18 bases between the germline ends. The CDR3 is CASSSLGLGVSDTQYF. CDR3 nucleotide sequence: TGTGCCAGCAGCTCATTAGGCTTAGGGGTATCAGATACGCAGTATTTT.

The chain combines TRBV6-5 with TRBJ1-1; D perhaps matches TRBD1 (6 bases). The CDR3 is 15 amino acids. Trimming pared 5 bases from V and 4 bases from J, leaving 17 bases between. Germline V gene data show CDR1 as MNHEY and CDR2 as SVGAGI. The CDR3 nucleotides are TGTGCCAGCAGTCCCCAGGGGCGCCGAGGCACTGAAGCTTTCTTT. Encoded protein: CASSPQGRRGTEAFF.

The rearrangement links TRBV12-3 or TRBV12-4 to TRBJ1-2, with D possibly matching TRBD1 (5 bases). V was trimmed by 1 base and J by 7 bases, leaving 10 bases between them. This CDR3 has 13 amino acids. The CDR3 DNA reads TGTGCCAGCAGTTTAGGGGGCTTGTTTGGCTACACCTTC. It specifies CASSLGGLFGYTF.

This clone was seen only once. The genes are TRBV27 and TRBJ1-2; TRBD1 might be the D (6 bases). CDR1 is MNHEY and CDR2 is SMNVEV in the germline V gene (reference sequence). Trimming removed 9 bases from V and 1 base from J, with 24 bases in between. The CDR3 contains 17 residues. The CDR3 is CASPTGGGDFLNYGYTF. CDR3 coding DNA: TGTGCCAGTCCCACCGGAGGGGGGGACTTCCTTAACTATGGCTACACCTTC.

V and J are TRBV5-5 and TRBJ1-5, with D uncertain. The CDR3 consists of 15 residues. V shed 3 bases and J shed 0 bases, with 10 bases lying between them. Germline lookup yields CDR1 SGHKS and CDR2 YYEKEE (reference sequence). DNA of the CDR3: TGTGCCAGCAGCTCCTCCAGCAATAGCAATCAGCCCCAGCATTTT. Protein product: CASSSSSNSNQPQHF.

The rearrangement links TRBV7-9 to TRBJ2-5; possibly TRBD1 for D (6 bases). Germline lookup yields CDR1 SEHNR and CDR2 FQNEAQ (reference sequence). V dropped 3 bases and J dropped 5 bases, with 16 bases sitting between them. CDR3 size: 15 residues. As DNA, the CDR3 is TGTGCCAGCAGCTTCTACAGGGCAGAGGGGGAGACCCAGTACTTC. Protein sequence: CASSFYRAEGETQYF.

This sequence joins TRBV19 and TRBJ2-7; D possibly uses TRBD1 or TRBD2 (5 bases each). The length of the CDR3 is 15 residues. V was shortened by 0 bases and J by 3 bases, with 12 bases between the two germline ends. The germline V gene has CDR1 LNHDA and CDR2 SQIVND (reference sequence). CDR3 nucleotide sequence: TGTGCCAGTAGTATAGATCTAGGGGACGGCTACGAGCAGTACTTC. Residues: CASSIDLGDGYEQYF.

The CDR3 bases are TGTGCCAGCAGCCACGGGGGGTTTGGGGAGACCCAGTACTTC. It translates to CASSHGGFGETQYF. The chain recombines TRBV7-2 with TRBJ2-5; 7 positions match TRBD2. The CDR3 is made up of 14 amino acids. V lost 5 bases and J lost 5; bases outside the gene matches: 8. CDR1 SGHTA and CDR2 FQGNSA come from the germline V gene.

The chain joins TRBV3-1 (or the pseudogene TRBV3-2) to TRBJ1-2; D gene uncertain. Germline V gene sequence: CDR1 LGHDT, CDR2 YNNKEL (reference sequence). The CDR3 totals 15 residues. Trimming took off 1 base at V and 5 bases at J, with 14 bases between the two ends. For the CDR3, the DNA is TGTGCCAGCAGCCAAGGCTTGGCAGGAATATATGGCTACACCTTC. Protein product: CASSQGLAGIYGYTF.

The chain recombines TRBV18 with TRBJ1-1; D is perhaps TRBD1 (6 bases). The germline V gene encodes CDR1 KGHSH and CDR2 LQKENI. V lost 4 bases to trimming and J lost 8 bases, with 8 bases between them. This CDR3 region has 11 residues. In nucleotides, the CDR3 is TGTGCCAGCTCACAGGGGACAGAAGCTTTCTTT. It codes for CASSQGTEAFF.

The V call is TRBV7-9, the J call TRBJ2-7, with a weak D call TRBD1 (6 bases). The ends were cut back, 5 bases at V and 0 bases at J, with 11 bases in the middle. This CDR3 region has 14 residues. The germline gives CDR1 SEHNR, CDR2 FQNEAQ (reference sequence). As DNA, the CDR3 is TGTGCCAGCAGCGAGCTGACAGGCTCCTACGAGCAGTACTTC. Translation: CASSELTGSYEQYF.

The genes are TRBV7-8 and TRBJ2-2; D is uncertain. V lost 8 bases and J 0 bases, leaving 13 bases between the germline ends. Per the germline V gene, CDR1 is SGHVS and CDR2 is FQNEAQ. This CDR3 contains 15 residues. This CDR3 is CASGGGLANTGELFF. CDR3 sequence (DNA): TGTGCCAGCGGCGGTGGGCTAGCGAACACCGGGGAGCTGTTTTTT.

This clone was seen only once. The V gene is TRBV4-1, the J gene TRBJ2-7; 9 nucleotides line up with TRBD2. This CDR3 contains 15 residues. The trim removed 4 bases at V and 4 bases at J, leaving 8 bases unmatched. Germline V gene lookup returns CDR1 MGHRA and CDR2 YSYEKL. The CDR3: CASSRLSSGDYEQYF. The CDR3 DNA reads TGCGCCAGCAGCCGATTGTCTAGCGGGGATTACGAGCAGTACTTC.

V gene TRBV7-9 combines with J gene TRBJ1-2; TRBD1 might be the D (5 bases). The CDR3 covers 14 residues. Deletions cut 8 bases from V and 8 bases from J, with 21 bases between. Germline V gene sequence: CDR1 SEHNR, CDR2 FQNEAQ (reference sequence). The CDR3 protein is CASVFLRGRDGYTF. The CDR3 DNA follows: TGTGCCAGCGTCTTCTTAAGGGGACGGGACGGCTACACCTTC.

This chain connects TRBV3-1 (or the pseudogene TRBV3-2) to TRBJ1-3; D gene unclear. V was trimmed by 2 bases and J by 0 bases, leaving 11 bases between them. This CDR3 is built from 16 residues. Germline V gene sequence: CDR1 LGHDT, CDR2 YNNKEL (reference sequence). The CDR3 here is CASSQRTGVSGNTIYF. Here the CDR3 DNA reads TGTGCCAGCAGCCAAAGGACCGGAGTCTCTGGAAACACCATATATTTT.

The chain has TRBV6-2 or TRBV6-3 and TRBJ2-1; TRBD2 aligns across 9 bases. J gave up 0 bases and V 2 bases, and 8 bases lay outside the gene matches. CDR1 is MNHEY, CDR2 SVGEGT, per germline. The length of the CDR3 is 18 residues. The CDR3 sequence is CASSYGTSPGSSYNEQFF. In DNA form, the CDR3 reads TGTGCCAGCAGTTACGGGACTAGCCCCGGTAGCTCCTACAATGAGCAGTTCTTC.

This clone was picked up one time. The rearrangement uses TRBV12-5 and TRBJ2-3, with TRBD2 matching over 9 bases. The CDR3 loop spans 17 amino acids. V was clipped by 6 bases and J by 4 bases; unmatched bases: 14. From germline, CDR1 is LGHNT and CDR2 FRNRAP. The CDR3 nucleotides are TGTGCTAGTGGCAAGTCGCGGGGGGGGCCGGGCCCAGATACGCAGTATTTT. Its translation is CASGKSRGGPGPDTQYF.

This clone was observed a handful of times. CDR3 DNA sequence: TGTGCCAGCAGCAACCCGGGGGGCGGGAGTCAGCCCCAGCATTTT. Amino acids: CASSNPGGGSQPQHF. The rearrangement uses TRBV21-1 and TRBJ1-5. TRBV21-1 is tagged as a pseudogene. This CDR3 spans 15 amino acids.

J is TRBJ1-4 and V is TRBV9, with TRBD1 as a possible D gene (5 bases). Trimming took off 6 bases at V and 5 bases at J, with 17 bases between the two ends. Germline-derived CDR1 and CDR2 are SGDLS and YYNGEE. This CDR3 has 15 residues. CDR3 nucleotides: TGTGCCAGCACTCAGGGATACAACTTGAATGAAAAACTGTTTTTT. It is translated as CASTQGYNLNEKLFF.